The T cell receptor (beta chain) described here comes from a study of CD8 T cells in ankylosing spondylitis. Study-level findings and limits: Disease-linked clones reportedly showed significant enrichment in matched ankylosing spondylitis synovial fluid. Earlier work had already found some motif variants in reactive arthritis synovial fluid and blood. Within peripheral blood, clones linked to disease were CD8+ and relatively rare.

A word on this clonotype: Its antigen remains unidentified.

The CDR3 totals 16 residues. V was pared by 0 bases and J by 2 bases, with 4 bases of the junction left unmatched. Looked up from germline, CDR1 is MGHRA and CDR2 is YSYEKL. Libraries for TCR beta were made by quantitative 5'-RACE with molecular barcodes. One entry per CDR3 protein, called by TCRdb with MiXCR from the 5' RACE reads. The sample consists of approximately 200,000 distinct CDR3 sequences, 10% to 15% of them appearing once. This TCR was recovered from a male donor with ankylosing spondylitis or in good health (not recorded which). The chain carries TRBV4-1 and TRBJ1-5; the match to TRBD1 covers 7 bases. Input material: blood, either unsorted or a sorted T cell fraction (not recorded which). The CDR3 DNA reads as TGCGCCAGCAGCCAAGAGGGCGGGACAGGCAATCAGCCCCAGCATTTT. Encoded protein: CASSQEGGTGNQPQHF.